The 18 T cell receptor beta chains below were found in one sample sequenced in a study of blood T cell repertoires in COVID-19. The data were produced by immunoSEQ multiplex PCR, yet TCRdb's version contains in-frame clones alone and is incomplete. The sample has some 330,000 clones; roughly 87% are singletons. The sample taken for sequencing was PBMCs or T cells enriched from blood (not recorded which). Receptors were obtained from a woman aged 45-60 years who had recovered from COVID-19.

This clone was observed at least ten times. The rearrangement links TRBV7-2 to TRBJ1-5; TRBD1 might be the D (5 bases). Germline-derived CDR1 and CDR2 are SGHTA and FQGNSA. There are 15 residues in the CDR3. V lost 1 base and J lost 3, with 10 bases in between. For the CDR3, the DNA is TGTGCCAGCAGCTTAGAGGGACTTGTCAATCAGCCCCAGCATTTT. As protein: CASSLEGLVNQPQHF.

The V gene is TRBV2, the J gene TRBJ1-2; no reliable D call. This CDR3 is built from 14 residues. From germline, CDR1 is SNHLY and CDR2 FYNNEI. The germline V and J ends were trimmed by 4 bases and 0 bases, with 9 bases remaining between them. The CDR3 sequence: CASSATTANYGYTF. The CDR3 DNA reads TGTGCCAGCAGTGCGACAACCGCTAACTATGGCTACACCTTC.

This chain connects TRBV29-1 to TRBJ2-7, with D perhaps matching TRBD1 (5 bases). Looked up from germline, CDR1 is SQVTM and CDR2 is ANQGSEA. Deletions cut 3 bases from V and 3 bases from J, with 12 bases between. The CDR3 extends over 13 amino acids. The CDR3 region is CSVEGAGFYEQYF. As DNA, the CDR3 is TGCAGCGTTGAGGGCGCAGGGTTCTACGAGCAGTACTTC.

A few counts support this clone. This chain joins TRBV19 and TRBJ1-2, with 8 bases matching TRBD1. Germline lookup yields CDR1 LNHDA and CDR2 SQIVND (reference sequence). Germline trimming cut 5 bases from V and 8 bases from J; bases unmatched to any gene: 13. The CDR3 spans 15 residues. The CDR3 nucleotides are TGTGCCAGTAGTCTAAGGACAGGGAGGCCTAGGGGCTACACCTTC. Protein sequence: CASSLRTGRPRGYTF. The variable domain in full, completed from reference TRBV19 and TRBJ1-2, reads DGGITQSPKYLFRKEGQNVTLSCEQNLNHDAMYWYRQDPGQGLRLIYYSQIVNDFQKGDIAEGYSVSREKKESFPLTVTSAQKNPTAFYLCASSLRTGRPRGYTFGSGTRLTVV.

This sequence joins TRBV11-3 and TRBJ2-4, with TRBD2 as a possible D gene (5 bases). From germline, CDR1 is SGHNT and CDR2 YENEEA. Trimming left V 2 bases short and J 1 base short, with 9 bases between. This CDR3 has 15 amino acids. Written as DNA, the CDR3 is TGTGCCAGCAGCTTATTGCGCGGGGCCAAAAACATTCAGTACTTC. Translated, it gives CASSLLRGAKNIQYF.

V gene TRBV6-5 combines with J gene TRBJ1-2; D ambiguous. Per germline, CDR1 MNHEY and CDR2 SVGAGI. The CDR3 covers 13 residues. Trimming shortened V by 8 bases and J by 0 bases, and 10 bases separated the two germline ends. CDR3 protein: CASRREANYGYTF. The CDR3 bases are TGTGCCAGCCGACGGGAGGCTAACTATGGCTACACCTTC.

The rearrangement links TRBV6-2 or TRBV6-3 to TRBJ1-1; D perhaps matches TRBD1 (6 bases). CDR1 and CDR2 from the germline V gene are MNHEY and SVGEGT. Trimming pared 2 bases from V and 10 bases from J, leaving 20 bases between. The length of the CDR3 is 15 residues. CDR3 DNA sequence: TGTGCCAGCAGTTACCTACTTGGCGGGGGGCTGGGAGCTTTCTTT. Translating gives CASSYLLGGGLGAFF.

The chain couples TRBV7-9 to TRBJ1-3; tentative D call: TRBD1 (6 bases). The CDR3 runs to 14 residues. V was cut by 11 bases and J by 3 bases, with 17 bases left in between. The germline CDR1 and CDR2 sequences are SEHNR and FQNEAQ (reference sequence). The CDR3 DNA follows: TGTGCCGACAACAACAGGGTTTTTGGAAACACCATATATTTT. This sequence encodes CADNNRVFGNTIYF.

This clone was seen only a few times. The V call is TRBV6-5, the J call TRBJ2-7; tentative D call: TRBD2 (5 bases). There are 12 residues in the CDR3. V lost 7 bases, J lost 0 bases, and 7 bases lay in between. The V gene's germline CDR1 is MNHEY and CDR2 SVGAGI. Here the CDR3 reads CASNGDSYEQYF. For the CDR3, the DNA is TGTGCCAGCAACGGGGACTCCTACGAGCAGTACTTC.

This chain connects TRBV3-1 (or the pseudogene TRBV3-2) to TRBJ1-4; a weak D match, TRBD1 (5 bases). The V gene lost 3 bases and the J gene lost 7 bases, with 15 bases spanning the gap. This CDR3 spans 15 amino acids. Germline lookup yields CDR1 LGHDT and CDR2 YNNKEL (reference sequence). As DNA, the CDR3 is TGTGCCAGCAGCCACATTGGGGCAGGGCCTGAAAAACTGTTTTTT. Its translation is CASSHIGAGPEKLFF.

This clone turned up a few times. CDR3 DNA: TGTGCCAGTAGTAGGACAGGGGTTTGGGGCACTGAAGCTTTCTTT. It codes for CASSRTGVWGTEAFF. The genes are TRBV19 and TRBJ1-1; 9 nucleotides agree with TRBD1. V was clipped by 4 bases and J by 4 bases; unmatched bases: 7. Germline assignment: CDR1 LNHDA and CDR2 SQIVND (reference sequence). This CDR3 comprises 15 residues.

The chain uses TRBV7-2 and TRBJ1-6; D might be TRBD1 (6 bases). CDR3 length equals 13 residues. Looked up from germline, CDR1 is SGHTA and CDR2 is FQGNSA. Deletions cut 6 bases from V and 10 bases from J, with 13 bases between. The CDR3 nucleotides read TGTGCCAGCAGTAGGGACACTTTGTCACCCCTCCACTTT. As protein: CASSRDTLSPLHF.

The chain recombines TRBV5-6 with TRBJ1-2; D gene uncertain. CDR3 size: 12 residues. The germline V and J ends were trimmed by 0 bases and 6 bases, with 6 bases remaining between them. Looked up from germline, CDR1 is SGHDT and CDR2 is YYEEEE. CDR3 in amino acids: CASSLVADGYTF. The CDR3 DNA is TGTGCCAGCAGCTTGGTGGCCGATGGCTACACCTTC.

This chain connects TRBV14 to TRBJ2-3, with D perhaps TRBD2 (6 bases). Looked up from germline, CDR1 is SGHDN and CDR2 is FVKESK. V was shortened by 4 bases and J by 4 bases, with 21 bases between the two germline ends. The CDR3 is made up of 17 amino acids. Here the CDR3 reads CASSRNPFREWADTQYF. In DNA form, the CDR3 reads TGTGCCAGCAGCCGTAATCCCTTCCGGGAGTGGGCAGATACGCAGTATTTT. Supplemented by reference TRBV14 and TRBJ2-3, the full variable domain reads EAGVTQFPSHSVIEKGQTVTLRCDPISGHDNLYWYRRVMGKEIKFLLHFVKESKQDESGMPNNRFLAERTGGTYSTLKVQPAELEDSGVYFCASSRNPFREWADTQYFGPGTRLTVL.

CDR3 sequence: CASYPGQNTGELFF. The CDR3 coding sequence is TGTGCCAGTTACCCGGGACAGAACACCGGGGAGCTGTTTTTT. The chain employs TRBV19 and TRBJ2-2, with TRBD1 as a possible D gene (6 bases). This CDR3 has 14 amino acids. Trimming shortened V by 8 bases and J by 1 base, and 11 bases separated the two germline ends. Germline V lookup: CDR1 LNHDA, CDR2 SQIVND (reference sequence).

The CDR3 is CASSEELSNYGYTF. The CDR3 region has the DNA TGTGCCAGCAGTGAGGAATTGTCCAACTATGGCTACACCTTC. The chain employs TRBV27 and TRBJ1-2, with D unresolved. V shed 5 bases and J shed 2 bases, with 12 bases lying between them. Germline V gene lookup returns CDR1 MNHEY and CDR2 SMNVEV (reference sequence). CDR3 length: 14 amino acids.

The chain uses TRBV3-1 (or the pseudogene TRBV3-2) and TRBJ1-4; D unclear. V was clipped by 0 bases and J by 2 bases, with 16 bases between them. Germline CDR1 LGHDT, CDR2 YNNKEL (reference sequence). The CDR3 spans 18 residues. CDR3 sequence: CASSQDLPPHGTNEKLFF. CDR3 in DNA: TGTGCCAGCAGCCAAGATCTCCCCCCCCATGGCACTAATGAAAAACTGTTTTTT.

In its sample, this clone was seen a few times. The chain combines TRBV6-2 or TRBV6-3 with TRBJ2-3; weak D call: TRBD2 (5 bases). The CDR3 totals 13 residues. Germline lookup yields CDR1 MNHEY and CDR2 SVGEGT. V dropped 5 bases and J dropped 5 bases, with 11 bases sitting between them. The CDR3 DNA is TGTGCCAGCAGTAGGCCCGCGGGAGATACGCAGTATTTT. It specifies CASSRPAGDTQYF.